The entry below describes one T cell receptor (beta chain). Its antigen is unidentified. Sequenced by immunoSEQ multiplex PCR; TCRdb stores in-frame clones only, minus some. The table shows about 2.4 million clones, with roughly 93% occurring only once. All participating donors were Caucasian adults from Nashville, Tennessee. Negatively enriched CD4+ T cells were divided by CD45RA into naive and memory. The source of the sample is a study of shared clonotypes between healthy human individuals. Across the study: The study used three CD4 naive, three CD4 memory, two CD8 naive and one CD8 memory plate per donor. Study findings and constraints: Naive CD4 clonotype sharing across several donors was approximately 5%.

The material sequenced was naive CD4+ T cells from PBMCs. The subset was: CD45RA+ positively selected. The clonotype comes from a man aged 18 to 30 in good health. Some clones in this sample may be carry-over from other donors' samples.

CDR3 DNA: TGTGCCAGTAGTAAGAGGGTCCCCTACGAGCAGTACTTC. Encoded protein: CASSKRVPYEQYF. The chain links TRBV19 to TRBJ2-7, with a possible D match to TRBD2 (5 bases). The CDR3 has 13 residues. The ends were cut back, 4 bases at V and 2 bases at J, with 9 bases in the middle. Germline V gene lookup returns CDR1 LNHDA and CDR2 SQIVND (reference sequence). Looking up the rest from reference TRBV19 and TRBJ2-7 gives the full variable domain: DGGITQSPKYLFRKEGQNVTLSCEQNLNHDAMYWYRQDPGQGLRLIYYSQIVNDFQKGDIAEGYSVSREKKESFPLTVTSAQKNPTAFYLCASSKRVPYEQYFGPGTRLTVT.